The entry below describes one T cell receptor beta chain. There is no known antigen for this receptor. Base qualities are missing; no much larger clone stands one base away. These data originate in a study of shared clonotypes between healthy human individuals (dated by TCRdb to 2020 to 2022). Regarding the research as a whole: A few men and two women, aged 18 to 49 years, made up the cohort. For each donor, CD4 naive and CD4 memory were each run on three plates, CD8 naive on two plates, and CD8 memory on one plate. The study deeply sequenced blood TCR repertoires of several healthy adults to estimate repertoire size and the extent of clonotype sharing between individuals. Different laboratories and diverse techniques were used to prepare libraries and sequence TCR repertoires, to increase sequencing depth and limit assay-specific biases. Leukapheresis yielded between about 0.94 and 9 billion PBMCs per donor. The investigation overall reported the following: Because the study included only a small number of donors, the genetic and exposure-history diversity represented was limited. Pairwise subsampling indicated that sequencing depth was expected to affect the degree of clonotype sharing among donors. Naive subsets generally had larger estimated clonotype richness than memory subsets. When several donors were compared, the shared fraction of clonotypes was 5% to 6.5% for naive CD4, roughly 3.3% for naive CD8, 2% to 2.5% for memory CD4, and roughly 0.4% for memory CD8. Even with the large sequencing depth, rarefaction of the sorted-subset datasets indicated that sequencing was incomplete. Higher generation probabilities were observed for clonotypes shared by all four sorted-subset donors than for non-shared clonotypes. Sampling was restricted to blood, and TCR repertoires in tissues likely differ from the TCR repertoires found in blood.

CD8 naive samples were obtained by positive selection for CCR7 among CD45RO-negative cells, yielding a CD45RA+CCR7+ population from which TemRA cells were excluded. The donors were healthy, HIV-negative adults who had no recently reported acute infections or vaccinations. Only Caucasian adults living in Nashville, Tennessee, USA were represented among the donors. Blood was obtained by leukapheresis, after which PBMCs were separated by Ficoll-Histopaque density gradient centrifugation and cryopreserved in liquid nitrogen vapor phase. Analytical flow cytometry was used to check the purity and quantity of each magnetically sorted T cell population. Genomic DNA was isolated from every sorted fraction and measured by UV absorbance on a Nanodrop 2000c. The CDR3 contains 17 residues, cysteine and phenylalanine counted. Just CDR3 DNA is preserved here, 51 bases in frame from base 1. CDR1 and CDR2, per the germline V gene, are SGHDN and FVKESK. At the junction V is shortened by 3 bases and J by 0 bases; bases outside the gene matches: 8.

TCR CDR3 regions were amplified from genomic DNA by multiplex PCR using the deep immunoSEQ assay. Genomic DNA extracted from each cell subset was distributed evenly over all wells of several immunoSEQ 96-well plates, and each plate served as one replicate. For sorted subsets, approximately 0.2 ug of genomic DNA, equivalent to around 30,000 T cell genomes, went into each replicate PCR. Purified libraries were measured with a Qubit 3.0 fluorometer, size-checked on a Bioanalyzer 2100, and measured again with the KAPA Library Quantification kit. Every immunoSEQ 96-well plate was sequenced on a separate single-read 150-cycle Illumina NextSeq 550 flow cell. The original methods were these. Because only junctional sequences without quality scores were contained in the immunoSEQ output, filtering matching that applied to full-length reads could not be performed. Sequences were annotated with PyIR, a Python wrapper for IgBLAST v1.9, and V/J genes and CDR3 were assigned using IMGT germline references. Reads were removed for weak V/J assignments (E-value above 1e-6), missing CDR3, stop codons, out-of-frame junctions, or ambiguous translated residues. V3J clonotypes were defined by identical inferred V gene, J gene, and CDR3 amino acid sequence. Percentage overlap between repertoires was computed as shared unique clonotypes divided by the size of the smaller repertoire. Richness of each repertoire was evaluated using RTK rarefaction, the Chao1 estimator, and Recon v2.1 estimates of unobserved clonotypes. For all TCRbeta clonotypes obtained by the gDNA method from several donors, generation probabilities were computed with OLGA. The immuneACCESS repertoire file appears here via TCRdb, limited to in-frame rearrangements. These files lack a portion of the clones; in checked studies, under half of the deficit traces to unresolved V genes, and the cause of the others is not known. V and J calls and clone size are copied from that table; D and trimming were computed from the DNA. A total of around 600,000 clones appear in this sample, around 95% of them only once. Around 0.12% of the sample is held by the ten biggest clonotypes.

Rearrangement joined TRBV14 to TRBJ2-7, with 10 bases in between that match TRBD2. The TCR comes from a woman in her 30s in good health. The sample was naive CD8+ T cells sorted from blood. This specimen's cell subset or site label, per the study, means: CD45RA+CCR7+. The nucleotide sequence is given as TGTGCCAGCAGCCAGTGGACTAGCGGCAGGAGCTCCTACGAGCAGTACTTC. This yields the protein CASSQWTSGRSSYEQYF. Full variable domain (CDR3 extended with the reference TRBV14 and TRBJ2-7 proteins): EAGVTQFPSHSVIEKGQTVTLRCDPISGHDNLYWYRRVMGKEIKFLLHFVKESKQDESGMPNNRFLAERTGGTYSTLKVQPAELEDSGVYFCASSQWTSGRSSYEQYFGPGTRLTVT.